This T cell receptor (beta chain) was sequenced in a study of OX40 agonist ivuxolimab in advanced cancers. Study summary: Eligibility rules accepted prior anti-PD-1, anti-PD-L1 or anti-CTLA-4 therapy, and over 30% had some. Study conclusions and caveats: Clones of CD4+ and CD8+ blood T cells grew by week 6 at doses of 0.1 to 3.0 mg/kg.

CDR1 is SGHNT, CDR2 YYREEE, per germline (reference sequence). This CDR3 has 16 residues. The V gene lost 2 bases and the J gene lost 0 bases, with 9 bases spanning the gap. Notes on this clone: Its target is not known.

Assay used: immunoSEQ multiplex PCR; TCRdb lists only in-frame clones, some missing. This table has approximately 59,000 clones, roughly nine tenths appearing once. Patients with a history of autoimmune disease or on systemic immunosuppression were excluded. The V gene is TRBV5-4, the J gene TRBJ2-6, with D perhaps TRBD1 (6 bases). The sequence derives from an adult with an advanced solid tumor such as melanoma, head and neck, liver or kidney cancer. Specimen: CD4+ or CD8+ T cells sorted from blood, collected in a trial of the OX40 agonist ivuxolimab. The CDR3 coding sequence is TGTGCCAGCAGCTTTATAGGGGGCTCTGGGGCCAACGTCCTGACTTTC. The encoded protein is CASSFIGGSGANVLTF.